This T cell receptor beta chain was obtained from a study of a mutant IDH1 vaccine in newly diagnosed glioma. Study in general: Pretreatment consisted of radiotherapy, temozolomide, or both, with most receiving both.

Germline V gene data show CDR1 as MNHNS and CDR2 as SASEGT. This CDR3 has 13 amino acids. V gave up 3 bases and J gave up 7 bases; unmatched junction bases: 4. The sample's time point: week 35, safety follow-up. In every dose of vaccine, 300 ug of mutant IDH1 20-mer peptide was given alongside topical imiquimod. TCRdb keeps only in-frame clones here, not all; method: immunoSEQ multiplex PCR. The sample lists roughly 68,000 clones; about 74% were seen once. Note on this clone: Its antigen remains unknown.

The sequences come from PBMCs, collected from a glioma patient whose treatment included an IDH1 peptide vaccine. This TCR was recovered from a man aged 45-60 years with glioma. This chain uses TRBV6-1 with TRBJ1-2; 8 positions agree with TRBD1. The CDR3 DNA follows: TGTGCCAGCAGTGACGCCGGGACAGGTGGCTACACCTTC. Encoded protein: CASSDAGTGGYTF.